Presented here are 27 T cell receptor beta chains from one specimen sequenced in a study of shared T cell receptors in the human thymus. The data were produced by immunoSEQ multiplex PCR, yet TCRdb's version contains in-frame clones alone and is incomplete. The table records about 730,000 clones, approximately 85% of them present only once. Another study also made use of these data, one on human thymus T cells.

The specimen was thymocytes. The receptors stem from a girl under three years old with a congenital heart defect.

The gene calls are TRBV6-1 and TRBJ2-7; D is perhaps TRBD2 (5 bases). In germline, CDR1 is MNHNS, CDR2 SASEGT. The V and J ends lost 7 bases and 0 bases respectively, with 13 bases between them. The CDR3 loop spans 14 amino acids. CDR3 DNA: TGTGCCAGCAAGGTGCGGGTATCCTCCTACGAGCAGTACTTC. It yields the protein CASKVRVSSYEQYF.

This clone was observed a single time. The rearrangement joins TRBV5-8 to TRBJ1-2; TRBD1 matches 8 bases. Germline CDR1 reads SGHTS; CDR2 reads YDEGEE. This CDR3 is built from 18 residues. After removal of 4 bases from V and 2 bases from J, the junction contained 16 bases not matched to a gene. CDR3 sequence reads: CASSVGPGTDRGNYGYTF. Here the CDR3 DNA reads TGTGCCAGCAGCGTTGGCCCGGGGACCGACAGGGGAAACTATGGCTACACCTTC.

The J gene is TRBJ1-1, the V gene TRBV18, with D tentatively TRBD1 (6 bases). V lost 3 bases and J 5 bases, leaving 16 bases between the germline ends. The CDR3 is 15 residues long. Germline-derived CDR1 and CDR2 are KGHSH and LQKENI. CDR3 DNA: TGTGCCAGCTCACCTGAAGACAGGCTCGATACTGAAGCTTTCTTT. Amino acid sequence: CASSPEDRLDTEAFF. Supplemented by reference TRBV18 and TRBJ1-1, the full variable domain reads NAGVMQNPRHLVRRRGQEARLRCSPMKGHSHVYWYRQLPEEGLKFMVYLQKENIIDESGMPKERFSAEFPKEGPSILRIQQVVRGDSAAYFCASSPEDRLDTEAFFGQGTRLTVV.

V is TRBV6-5 and J is TRBJ1-2; no reliable D call. Trimming cost V 0 bases and J 1 base, with 12 bases left between them. Per the germline V gene, CDR1 is MNHEY and CDR2 is SVGAGI. CDR3 length: 16 amino acids. The CDR3 bases are TGTGCCAGCAGTTACTCGAGAACAGATTGTAACTATGGCTACACCTTC. Its translation is CASSYSRTDCNYGYTF.

The CDR3 nucleotides are TGTGCCAGTAGTATCCCCGGGACAGGGGACGGCGATACGCAGTATTTT. This codes for CASSIPGTGDGDTQYF. V and J are TRBV19 and TRBJ2-3; 10 bases map to TRBD1. Germline assignment: CDR1 LNHDA and CDR2 SQIVND (reference sequence). CDR3 size: 16 residues. With V trimmed by 3 bases and J by 6 bases, 9 bases remained unmatched.

The chain couples TRBV29-1 to TRBJ1-2, with 8 bases matching TRBD1. Germline-derived CDR1 and CDR2 are SQVTM and ANQGSEA. The CDR3 runs to 14 residues. Germline trimming cut 4 bases from V and 1 base from J; bases unmatched to any gene: 5. The CDR3 DNA is TGCAGCGTTGGTCGGGACAGGAGTAACTATGGCTACACCTTC. Its translation: CSVGRDRSNYGYTF.

The chain joins TRBV5-1 to TRBJ2-5; D is possibly TRBD1 (6 bases). The CDR3 length is 15 residues. Trimming took 4 bases from V and 2 from J, leaving 15 bases between them. Germline lookup yields CDR1 SGHRS and CDR2 YFSETQ. The CDR3 protein is CASSRRQVEQETQYF. DNA for the CDR3: TGCGCCAGCAGCCGACGACAGGTCGAGCAAGAGACCCAGTACTTC.

This chain uses TRBV6-1 with TRBJ1-5; D is ambiguous. V was cut by 8 bases and J by 7 bases, with 9 bases left in between. Germline loops: CDR1 MNHNS, CDR2 SASEGT. The CDR3 loop spans 11 amino acids. DNA of the CDR3: TGTGCCAGCGGTGCGCGACAGCCCCAGCATTTT. It is translated as CASGARQPQHF.

This sequence joins TRBV4-3 and TRBJ2-2; tentative D call: TRBD1 (6 bases). From germline, CDR1 is LGHNA and CDR2 YSLEER. CDR3 length: 15 residues. Trimming stripped 1 base from V and 1 base from J, with 7 bases between. Here the CDR3 DNA reads TGCGCCAGCAGCCAAGGGACAGAGAACACCGGGGAGCTGTTTTTT. This sequence encodes CASSQGTENTGELFF.

This clone was detected once. This chain uses TRBV5-1 with TRBJ2-1; 7 nucleotides line up with TRBD1. The CDR3 is made up of 20 amino acids. With 4 bases clipped from V and 0 bases from J, the junction kept 19 bases outside the gene matches. Germline V gene data show CDR1 as SGHRS and CDR2 as YFSETQ. The CDR3 nucleotides read TGCGCCAGCAGCCTGGAGAGGCACCGAGGGGGCCTTAGCTCCTACAATGAGCAGTTCTTC. Protein: CASSLERHRGGLSSYNEQFF.

The CDR3 spells CASSLELGRVTGELFF. CDR3 nucleotides: TGCGCCAGCAGCTTGGAGCTGGGGCGCGTCACCGGGGAGCTGTTTTTT. This chain links TRBV5-1 with TRBJ2-2, with a tentative D call TRBD1 (5 bases). CDR3 length equals 16 residues. The germline V gene encodes CDR1 SGHRS and CDR2 YFSETQ. V lost 0 bases and J 4 bases, leaving 13 bases between the germline ends.

The genes are TRBV6-1 and TRBJ1-1; 11 bases agree with TRBD1. Looked up from germline, CDR1 is MNHNS and CDR2 is SASEGT. V dropped 11 bases and J dropped 4; count of bases not matched to a gene: 3. This CDR3 has 12 residues. In DNA form, the CDR3 reads TGTGCCGGACAGGGGGCGCCCACTGAAGCTTTCTTT. Protein product: CAGQGAPTEAFF.

The chain's CDR3 is CASSRKRGGEPRNTEAFF. The CDR3 DNA reads TGTGCCAGCAGCCGGAAGCGGGGGGGAGAACCTCGGAACACTGAAGCTTTCTTT. The chain is built from TRBV11-2 and TRBJ1-1; D is possibly TRBD1 (5 bases). Deletions cut 5 bases from V and 1 base from J, with 23 bases between. The CDR3 totals 18 residues. CDR1 SGHAT and CDR2 FQNNGV come from the germline V gene.

This chain links TRBV18 with TRBJ2-1; TRBD2 matches 15 bases. V shed 3 bases, J shed 9 bases, and the junction held 18 bases outside the gene matches. The CDR3 has 20 residues. Per the germline V gene, CDR1 is KGHSH and CDR2 is LQKENI. The DNA of the CDR3 is TGTGCCAGCTCACCTCCCGAACGGACTAGCGGGGGGGCGAACAGCGGTGAGCAGTTCTTC. Its translation: CASSPPERTSGGANSGEQFF. The variable domain in full, completed from reference TRBV18 and TRBJ2-1, reads NAGVMQNPRHLVRRRGQEARLRCSPMKGHSHVYWYRQLPEEGLKFMVYLQKENIIDESGMPKERFSAEFPKEGPSILRIQQVVRGDSAAYFCASSPPERTSGGANSGEQFFGPGTRLTVL.

This chain joins TRBV19 and TRBJ2-5, with TRBD1 matching over 12 bases. The CDR3 has 19 amino acids. Germline CDR1 is LNHDA and CDR2 is SQIVND (reference sequence). The V gene end was trimmed by 6 bases and the J gene end by 2 bases; junction bases not matched to a gene: 16. CDR3 sequence (DNA): TGTGCCAGTAGCAAACGGGGACAGGGGGCTAGGCAGAAACAAGAGACCCAGTACTTC. It is translated as CASSKRGQGARQKQETQYF.

The J gene is TRBJ1-1, the V gene TRBV9; no firm D call. The V end was cut by 4 bases, the J end by 8 bases, with 18 bases between. Germline values: CDR1 SGDLS, CDR2 YYNGEE. The CDR3 has 14 residues. DNA for the CDR3: TGTGCCAGCAGCCCCGCCGGGGTCCGTGGAGAAGCTTTCTTT. It specifies CASSPAGVRGEAFF.

This clone showed up just once. This chain connects TRBV7-9 to TRBJ2-1, with D tentatively TRBD2 (6 bases). Germline loops: CDR1 SEHNR, CDR2 FQNEAQ (reference sequence). The CDR3 has 14 residues. V gave up 1 base and J gave up 5 bases, with 9 bases separating them. For the CDR3, the DNA is TGTGCCAGCAGCTTAGGGCTAGCGAACAATGAGCAGTTCTTC. It encodes CASSLGLANNEQFF.

The chain couples TRBV6-1 to TRBJ1-1, with D hard to call. Germline V lookup: CDR1 MNHNS, CDR2 SASEGT. Trimming shortened V by 4 bases and J by 3 bases, and 12 bases separated the two germline ends. The CDR3 is made up of 14 amino acids. CDR3 bases: TGTGCCAGCAGTGGGTTTAGAGGTGACACTGAAGCTTTCTTT. Its protein is CASSGFRGDTEAFF.

The J gene is TRBJ1-1, the V gene TRBV13; D is perhaps TRBD1 (5 bases). Trimming removed 5 bases at V and 3 bases at J, with 19 bases between. This CDR3 is built from 16 residues. Germline V CDR1 and CDR2: PRHDT, FYEKMQ (reference sequence). CDR3 region: CASSQRGGTLHTEAFF. The CDR3 region has the DNA TGTGCCAGCAGCCAGAGGGGAGGGACTCTCCACACTGAAGCTTTCTTT. Variable domain in full (rest from reference TRBV13 and TRBJ1-1): AAGVIQSPRHLIKEKRETATLKCYPIPRHDTVYWYQQGPGQDPQFLISFYEKMQSDKGSIPDRFSAQQFSDYHSELNMSSLELGDSALYFCASSQRGGTLHTEAFFGQGTRLTVV.

The rearrangement uses TRBV5-1 and TRBJ1-5, with a possible D match to TRBD1 (5 bases). The CDR3 covers 16 residues. Germline CDR1 is SGHRS and CDR2 is YFSETQ. V gave up 0 bases and J gave up 4 bases, with 14 bases separating them. The CDR3 here is CASSLGVRDKNQPQHF. CDR3 DNA: TGCGCCAGCAGCTTGGGCGTCAGGGATAAAAATCAGCCCCAGCATTTT.

The chain combines TRBV15 with TRBJ2-2; TRBD2 matches at 9 bases. V trimming: 0 bases; J trimming: 0 bases; junction bases outside the gene matches: 11. Germline CDR1 and CDR2: LNHNV and YYDKDF (reference sequence). This CDR3 contains 20 residues. For the CDR3, the DNA is TGTGCCACCAGCAGAGAGTCGGCGGGGGGGACCCTCTCGAACACCGGGGAGCTGTTTTTT. This encodes CATSRESAGGTLSNTGELFF.

The V gene is TRBV27, the J gene TRBJ1-2, with 8 nucleotides matching TRBD1. V lost 4 bases and J lost 5; bases outside the gene matches: 3. CDR1 and CDR2 from the germline V gene are MNHEY and SMNVEV (reference sequence). The CDR3 covers 13 residues. The CDR3 loop is CASSYRTGYGYTF. The CDR3 bases are TGTGCCAGCAGTTACCGGACAGGGTATGGCTACACCTTC.

This clone was seen only a few times. V usage is TRBV6-1 and J usage is TRBJ1-2, with 7 bases identical to TRBD1. The CDR3 contains 12 residues. Looked up from germline, CDR1 is MNHNS and CDR2 is SASEGT. V lost 6 bases, J lost 6 bases, and 4 bases stayed unmatched. CDR3 DNA: TGTGCCAGCAGGACAGGGAGGCATGGCTACACCTTC. Its translation is CASRTGRHGYTF.

A remark on this clone: Because the CDR3's place on the DNA is in doubt, the DNA is left out and the CDR3 is given as listed by TCRdb. This chain uses TRBV5-4 with TRBJ1-3. Germline CDR1 SGHNT, CDR2 YYREEE (reference sequence). The CDR3 is made up of 15 amino acids, end residues included. The CDR3: CASSSSSGEGNTIYF.

This rearrangement joins TRBV18 to TRBJ2-2, with 7 bases fitting TRBD2. This CDR3 comprises 17 residues. J gave up 8 bases and V 2 bases, and 14 bases lay outside the gene matches. CDR1 is KGHSH and CDR2 is LQKENI in the germline V gene. CDR3 loop: CASSPVSAGATIGELFF. DNA of the CDR3: TGTGCCAGCTCACCAGTTTCCGCGGGAGCTACGATAGGGGAGCTGTTTTTT.

V is TRBV5-6 and J is TRBJ2-5, with TRBD2 as a possible D gene (6 bases). The germline CDR1 and CDR2 sequences are SGHDT and YYEEEE. Trimming removed 4 bases from V and 3 bases from J, with 19 bases in between. The CDR3 sequence is 16 residues long. CDR3 sequence: CASSPGGPRVEETQYF. CDR3 nucleotides: TGTGCCAGCAGCCCCGGGGGTCCCAGGGTCGAAGAGACCCAGTACTTC.

The chain couples TRBV6-5 to TRBJ1-1; D unclear. This CDR3 spans 12 amino acids. V was clipped by 5 bases and J by 6 bases, with 10 bases between them. Germline loops: CDR1 MNHEY, CDR2 SVGAGI. CDR3 DNA sequence: TGTGCCAGCAGTGATCGGAGGCCTGAAGCTTTCTTT. Translation gives CASSDRRPEAFF.